This T cell receptor (beta chain) is from a study of control samples from healthy donors and cancer patients. Clones were read by immunoSEQ multiplex PCR, and TCRdb kept only the in-frame ones, dropping some. The sample includes fewer than 60,000 clones, 80% to 90% of them seen just once. The CDR3 runs 16 residues. V lost 0 bases to trimming and J lost 0 bases, with 12 bases between them. The germline gives CDR1 LGHNA, CDR2 YSLEER. This receptor was obtained from a woman aged 50 to 60 with lung cancer. The rearrangement joins TRBV4-3 to TRBJ2-7; the D gene is possibly TRBD2 (6 bases). The sample consisted of PBMCs. CDR3: CASSQEVRGSSYEQYF. CDR3 bases: TGCGCCAGCAGCCAAGAAGTACGGGGGAGCTCCTACGAGCAGTACTTC.